A selection of T cell receptor beta chains follows, all from one sample in a study of blood T cell repertoires in COVID-19. The data were produced by immunoSEQ multiplex PCR, yet TCRdb's version contains in-frame clones alone and is incomplete. The sample shows 90,000 to 150,000 clones, approximately 80% of them seen only once. Specimen: peripheral blood. The receptors originated from a human donor in a cohort sampled during active COVID-19. The CDR3 runs from the conserved cysteine through the conserved F or W. A D gene is named only where the DNA matches it firmly. Size is omitted from some rows. Given values are once, few, many or a class for expanded clones.

>TRBD2|-|TRBV7-9|TRBJ2-5
CASSPGLAGGTQETQYF
TGTGCCAGCAGCCCGGGACTAGCGGGGGGGACTCAAGAGACCCAGTACTTC
>TRBD1|-|TRBV2|TRBJ2-1
CASSEGGRQGAQFF
TGTGCCAGCAGTGAAGGGGGGCGGCAGGGGGCTCAGTTCTTC
>TRBD1|once|TRBV9|TRBJ1-1
CASSVGDRGWAEAFF
TGTGCCAGCAGCGTAGGGGACAGGGGATGGGCTGAAGCTTTCTTT
>TRBD2|-|TRBV2|TRBJ2-3
CASSFGRGADTQYF
TGTGCCAGCAGTTTTGGGCGGGGGGCCGATACGCAGTATTTT
>TRBD2|-|TRBV6-5|TRBJ2-5
CASSGGGTQYF
TGTGCCAGCTCGGGAGGGGGGACCCAGTACTTC
>-|once|TRBV7-9|TRBJ2-7
CASSPFSGIRFEQYF
TGTGCCAGCAGCCCCTTTTCGGGGATTCGCTTCGAGCAGTACTTC
>-|-|TRBV2|TRBJ2-1
CASSEAPTGYEQFF
TGTGCCAGCAGTGAAGCCCCTACAGGGTATGAGCAGTTCTTC
>TRBD2|-|TRBV18|TRBJ2-7
CASSPMASGGSAAEQYF
TGTGCCAGCTCACCAATGGCTAGCGGGGGGTCCGCGGCCGAGCAGTACTTC
>TRBD2|-|TRBV5-1|TRBJ2-3
CASSSGRGVLDTQYF
TGCGCCAGCAGCTCGGGGCGGGGGGTCCTGGATACGCAGTATTTT
>TRBD1|-|TRBV5-6|TRBJ1-6
CASSVNIGTDYNSPLHF
TGTGCCAGCAGCGTCAATATCGGGACAGATTATAATTCACCCCTCCACTTT
>-|-|TRBV18|TRBJ2-1
CASSPSQGNEQFF
TGTGCCAGCTCACCGTCACAGGGAAATGAGCAGTTCTTC
>-|-|TRBV5-1|TRBJ2-7
CASSLEFRGLGEQYF
TGCGCCAGCAGCTTGGAGTTTCGGGGATTGGGCGAGCAGTACTTC
>-|-|TRBV5-8|TRBJ2-7
CASSPRWTETASYEQYF
TGTGCCAGCAGCCCTCGCTGGACAGAAACGGCCTCCTACGAGCAGTACTTC
>TRBD1|-|TRBV19|TRBJ1-1
CASSIGDRNTEAFF
TGTGCCAGTAGTATAGGGGACAGGAACACTGAAGCTTTCTTT
>TRBD1|-|TRBV29-1|TRBJ2-7
CSVETGGPPYEQYF
TGCAGCGTGGAGACAGGGGGCCCCCCCTACGAGCAGTACTTC
>-|-|TRBV5-1|TRBJ1-1
CASSETNIEAFF
TGCGCCAGCAGCGAAACTAACATCGAAGCTTTCTTT
>TRBD2|-|TRBV7-4|TRBJ2-5
CASSLASGGTQETQYF
TGTGCCAGCAGCTTAGCATCCGGGGGGACCCAAGAGACCCAGTACTTC
>-|-|TRBV29-1|TRBJ2-1
CSATVGASSYNEQFF
TGCAGCGCTACGGTGGGGGCGAGCTCCTACAATGAGCAGTTCTTC
>TRBD2|-|TRBV5-1|TRBJ2-7
CASSLGNRGVAYEQYF
TGCGCCAGCAGCTTGGGAAACCGGGGGGTGGCCTACGAGCAGTACTTC
>-|-|TRBV21-1|TRBJ2-1
CASSKEPGGLYNEQFF
TGTGCCAGCAGCAAAGAGCCGGGTGGCCTCTACAATGAGCAGTTCTTC
>TRBD1|once|TRBV11-2|TRBJ1-5
CASSAGTAYQPQHF
TGTGCCAGCAGCGCCGGGACAGCGTATCAGCCCCAGCATTTT
>-|-|TRBV18|TRBJ2-5
CASSPKDTFQETQYF
TGTGCCAGCTCACCAAAGGACACCTTTCAAGAGACCCAGTACTTC
>-|-|TRBV28|TRBJ1-2
CASRLGGANYGYTF
TGTGCCAGCAGGTTAGGGGGGGCTAACTATGGCTACACCTTC
>-|-|TRBV6-5|TRBJ1-5
CASNPDGVSNQPQHF
TGTGCCAGCAACCCCGACGGGGTAAGCAATCAGCCCCAGCATTTT
>TRBD1|-|TRBV7-9|TRBJ1-2
CASSPGTGDYGYTF
TGTGCCAGCAGCCCCGGGACAGGGGACTATGGCTACACCTTC
>-|-|TRBV3-1/TRBV3-2|TRBJ1-5
CASSTLGNQPQHF
TGTGCCAGCAGCACCCTCGGGAATCAGCCCCAGCATTTT
>-|-|TRBV5-6|TRBJ1-4
CASSQLGLATNEKLFF
TGTGCCAGCAGTCAACTGGGGCTTGCAACTAATGAAAAACTGTTTTTT
>TRBD1|-|TRBV4-3|TRBJ2-1
CASSQAGYSTGGTYNEQFF
TGCGCCAGCAGCCAGGCAGGGTATTCGACAGGGGGGACCTACAATGAGCAGTTCTTC
>-|-|TRBV16|TRBJ2-7
CASSQWGGNYEQYF
TGTGCCAGCAGCCAATGGGGGGGCAACTACGAGCAGTACTTC
>TRBD1|-|TRBV5-1|TRBJ2-7
CASSLVGGASYEQYF
TGCGCCAGCAGCTTGGTAGGGGGCGCGTCCTACGAGCAGTACTTC
>TRBD2|-|TRBV5-1|TRBJ2-3
CASSLRGDPSDTQYF
TGCGCCAGCAGCTTGCGGGGGGATCCCTCAGATACGCAGTATTTT
>-|few|TRBV6-6|TRBJ1-5
CASSYDGETLNQPQHF
TGTGCCAGCAGTTACGACGGGGAAACCCTTAATCAGCCCCAGCATTTT
>TRBD1|-|TRBV7-9|TRBJ1-2
CASSRDRGLYGYTF
TGTGCCAGCAGCAGGGACAGGGGGCTCTATGGCTACACCTTC
>-|-|TRBV9|TRBJ2-3
CASSVGLGTDTQYF
TGTGCCAGCAGCGTAGGTCTAGGCACAGATACGCAGTATTTT
>-|many|TRBV29-1|TRBJ2-2
CSALQGPNTGELFF
TGCAGCGCCTTACAGGGACCGAACACCGGGGAGCTGTTTTTT
>TRBD1|-|TRBV5-6|TRBJ1-1
CASSPDRGRDTEAFF
TGTGCCAGCAGCCCGGACAGGGGTCGGGACACTGAAGCTTTCTTT